The 15 T cell receptor beta chains below were found in one sample sequenced in a study of identical twins. MiXCR, run by TCRdb on the 5' RACE reads, gives a single entry per CDR3 protein. This table has about 520,000 distinct CDR3 sequences, 20% to 25% appearing once. These data were likewise used in another study, on T cells expressing NK-cell markers.

The sequenced sample consisted of CD4+ T cells sorted from blood. These receptors were taken from a woman aged 18-30 years in good health.

CDR3 region: CSARGSGETQYF. In nucleotides, the CDR3 is TGCAGTGCTAGAGGGAGTGGGGAGACCCAGTACTTC. The chain recombines TRBV20-1 with TRBJ2-5; D not resolved. V was pared by 1 base and J by 5 bases, with 8 bases between. The CDR3 is 12 residues long. CDR1 is DFQATT, CDR2 SNEGSKA, per germline (reference sequence).

The rearrangement links TRBV19 to TRBJ2-1; 7 positions match TRBD2. J gave up 5 bases and V 8 bases, and 12 bases lay outside the gene matches. There are 15 residues in the CDR3. Germline CDR1 and CDR2: LNHDA and SQIVND (reference sequence). The CDR3 here is CASRPRASGDNEQFF. The CDR3 DNA sequence: TGTGCCAGTCGACCCAGGGCTAGCGGAGACAATGAGCAGTTCTTC.

The gene calls are TRBV5-5 and TRBJ2-2; D tentatively reads TRBD1 or TRBD2 (6 bases each). Trimming removed 6 bases at V and 6 bases at J, with 18 bases between. Germline CDR1 is SGHKS and CDR2 is YYEKEE (reference sequence). The CDR3 consists of 15 residues. CDR3: CASTIRGGTSGELFF. As DNA, the CDR3 is TGTGCCAGCACCATTAGAGGGGGGACTTCCGGGGAGCTGTTTTTT.

This clonotype was counted only a few times. The rearrangement links TRBV11-3 to TRBJ2-3, with D hard to call. The CDR3 totals 14 residues. The germline V and J ends were trimmed by 5 bases and 0 bases, with 9 bases remaining between them. The V gene's germline CDR1 is SGHNT and CDR2 YENEEA. The CDR3 sequence is CASSPTASTDTQYF. Here the CDR3 DNA reads TGTGCCAGCAGCCCAACAGCCAGCACAGATACGCAGTATTTT.

The J gene is TRBJ2-1, the V gene TRBV5-6, with 12 bases matching TRBD2. CDR3 length equals 17 residues. V shed 4 bases and J 1 base; nucleotides not matched to a gene: 6. The V gene's germline CDR1 is SGHDT and CDR2 YYEEEE. CDR3 in DNA: TGTGCCAGCAGCCGAAGGACTAGCGGGAATTCCTACAATGAGCAGTTCTTC. Residues: CASSRRTSGNSYNEQFF.

There are many counts of this clonotype. The chain recombines TRBV5-1 with TRBJ2-5, with 8 bases that match TRBD1. Per the germline V gene, CDR1 is SGHRS and CDR2 is YFSETQ. This CDR3 spans 14 amino acids. V trimming: 5 bases; J trimming: 1 base; junction bases outside the gene matches: 4. The CDR3 bases are TGCGCCAGCAGATCAACAGGGGGCCAAGAGACCCAGTACTTC. This codes for CASRSTGGQETQYF.

This clonotype was detected only a few times. The chain has TRBV25-1 and TRBJ2-7; D not certain. V dropped 0 bases and J dropped 5 bases, with 2 bases sitting between them. Germline CDR1 and CDR2: MGHDK and SYGVNS. This CDR3 has 11 amino acids. CDR3 nucleotide sequence: TGTGCCAGCAGTGAATATGACGAGCAGTACTTC. Translated, it gives CASSEYDEQYF.

The chain couples TRBV4-3 to TRBJ2-2; a weak D match, TRBD1 (6 bases). CDR1 LGHNA and CDR2 YSLEER come from the germline V gene. CDR3 length equals 12 residues. The V end lost 5 bases, the J end lost 8 bases, and 9 bases lay between the germline ends. The CDR3: CASSGQTGELFF. CDR3 nucleotides: TGCGCCAGCAGCGGACAGACTGGGGAGCTGTTTTTT.

This clonotype was seen a few times. The chain employs TRBV10-3 and TRBJ1-5; the D gene is possibly TRBD1 (5 bases). The V gene's germline CDR1 is ENHRY and CDR2 SYGVKD. Between the trimmed V and J ends, which lost 2 bases and 7 bases, there was a span of 12 bases. The CDR3 totals 14 residues. CDR3 nucleotides: TGTGCCATCAGTGAGGGGTTTGGGGGACAGCCCCAGCATTTT. Protein: CAISEGFGGQPQHF.

The rearrangement uses TRBV20-1 and TRBJ2-3, with D unresolved. There are 11 residues in the CDR3. V was cut by 4 bases and J by 2 bases, with 4 bases left in between. Per germline, CDR1 DFQATT and CDR2 SNEGSKA (reference sequence). CDR3 sequence reads: CSAIHTDTQYF. CDR3 DNA sequence: TGCAGTGCTATCCACACAGATACGCAGTATTTT.

This clonotype was counted a few times. The chain uses TRBV12-3 or TRBV12-4 and TRBJ2-1; possible D gene TRBD2, 6 bases. The CDR3 covers 15 residues. V was pared by 10 bases and J by 3 bases, with 19 bases between. The CDR3 DNA is TGTGCCAACCTCCGGGACTCGACCTACTACAATGAGCAGTTCTTC. It translates to CANLRDSTYYNEQFF.

The chain is built from TRBV6-1 and TRBJ1-3, with a weak D call TRBD1 (6 bases). The CDR3 covers 13 residues. Germline V gives CDR1 MNHNS, CDR2 SASEGT. V dropped 3 bases and J dropped 4 bases, with 7 bases sitting between them. CDR3 amino acids: CASSDRGGNTIYF. Here the CDR3 DNA reads TGTGCCAGCAGTGACAGGGGAGGAAACACCATATATTTT.

The sample holds a few counts of this clonotype. V is TRBV20-1 and J is TRBJ1-1, with D possibly matching TRBD1 (6 bases). This CDR3 comprises 15 residues. The V end was cut by 4 bases, the J end by 3 bases, with 18 bases between. CDR1 and CDR2 from the germline V gene are DFQATT and SNEGSKA (reference sequence). The CDR3 nucleotides read TGCAGTGCTACCCTGGGGGGCTCCGGGTACACTGAAGCTTTCTTT. This encodes CSATLGGSGYTEAFF.

This clonotype was detected a few times. J is TRBJ1-1 and V is TRBV10-3, with TRBD1 identical over 9 bases. V lost 8 bases and J lost 7; bases outside the gene matches: 5. CDR1 and CDR2 from the germline V gene are ENHRY and SYGVKD. CDR3 length equals 12 residues. The CDR3 DNA reads as TGTGCCATCCGGGACAGGGTAGGTGAAGCTTTCTTT. Translated: CAIRDRVGEAFF.

The chain uses TRBV12-5 and TRBJ2-7; D remains ambiguous. V shed 2 bases and J shed 0 bases, with 5 bases lying between them. The CDR3 has 13 amino acids. Germline V gene lookup returns CDR1 LGHNT and CDR2 FRNRAP. The CDR3 reads CASGLWGSYEQYF. The CDR3 DNA is TGTGCTAGTGGTTTGTGGGGCTCCTACGAGCAGTACTTC.